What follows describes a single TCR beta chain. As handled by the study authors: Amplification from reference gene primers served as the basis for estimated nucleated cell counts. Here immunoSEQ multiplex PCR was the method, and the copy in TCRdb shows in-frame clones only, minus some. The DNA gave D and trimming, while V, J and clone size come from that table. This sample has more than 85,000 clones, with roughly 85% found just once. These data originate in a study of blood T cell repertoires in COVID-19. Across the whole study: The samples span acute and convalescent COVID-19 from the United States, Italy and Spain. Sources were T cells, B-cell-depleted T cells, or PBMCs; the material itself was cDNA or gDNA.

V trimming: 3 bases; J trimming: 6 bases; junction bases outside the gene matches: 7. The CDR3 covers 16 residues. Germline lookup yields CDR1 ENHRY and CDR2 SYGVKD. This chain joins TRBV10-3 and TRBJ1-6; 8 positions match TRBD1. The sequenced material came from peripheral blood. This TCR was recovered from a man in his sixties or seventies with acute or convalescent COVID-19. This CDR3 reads CAISDAGGGSNSPLHF. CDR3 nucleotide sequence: TGTGCCATCAGTGATGCAGGGGGCGGGAGTAATTCACCCCTCCACTTT.